This record covers a single T cell receptor (beta chain). The data were produced by immunoSEQ multiplex PCR, yet TCRdb's version contains in-frame clones alone and is incomplete. The table lists about 160,000 clones, 89% of them singletons, with under 13% in the top ten. These data originate in a study of cytomegalovirus exposure and HLA in healthy donors. This TCR was recovered from a woman aged 18-29 years in good health and CMV-seropositive. Sequenced input: PBMCs.

The CDR3 here is CASSLVWGPNTEAFF. Written as DNA, the CDR3 is TGTGCCAGCAGCTTAGTTTGGGGGCCGAACACTGAAGCTTTCTTT. This rearrangement joins TRBV7-2 to TRBJ1-1; D perhaps matches TRBD1 (6 bases). The V gene lost 1 base and the J gene lost 1 base, with 10 bases spanning the gap. Germline loops: CDR1 SGHTA, CDR2 FQGNSA. This CDR3 has 15 amino acids.